This TCR beta chain was captured in a study of regulatory T cells in long-lasting Graves disease (TCRdb year 2021). About the full investigation: Persistent Graves' disease meant more than 5 years of antithyroid drug treatment with TSH receptor autoantibodies that stayed positive. Peripheral blood TCR sequencing and RNA sequencing compared persistent Graves' disease patients with newly diagnosed Graves' disease patients. The study took place in China and was registered as a clinical trial. TCR sequencing covered 13 persistent and 20 or so newly diagnosed Graves' disease patients, around 33 samples in total. In the clinical cohort, patients with persistent Graves' disease had used antithyroid drugs for an average of roughly ten years. Points the paper makes about the study in general: Persistent disease showed preferential use of TRBV28, TRBJ1-2 and TRBJ2-5, whereas newly diagnosed disease favored TRBV20-1 and TRBJ2-1. More public clonotypes were shared among persistent patients (around 3,000) than among newly diagnosed patients (966). The small sample size was acknowledged by the authors as a limitation that may reduce accuracy. Only the TCR beta chain was sequenced and analyzed. Peripheral blood alone was examined, since thyroid tissue, which constituted the primary lesion, could not be accessed. Compared with newly diagnosed patients, patients with persistent Graves' disease had lower TCR Shannon entropy and fewer highly expanded clones, which suggests clonal expansion.

Points on this clonotype: What antigen it recognizes has not been identified. No much larger clone is present one base from it, and per-base qualities are unavailable.

The CDR3, from cysteine to phenylalanine, totals 12 residues. Here the CDR3 DNA is all that survives: 36 bases in frame from base 1. Trimming at the junction amounts to 3 bases on V and 2 bases on J, and the germline ends lie 8 bases apart. The CDR1 and CDR2 encoded by the germline V gene (reference sequence) are DFQATT and SNEGSKA. The time point label on this specimen signifies: persistent/refractory GD, antithyroid drugs over 5 years with positive TRAb. RNA was extracted from PBMCs in TRIzol for both TCR sequencing and RNA sequencing. The diagnosis of Graves' disease was made according to American Thyroid Association guidelines. Patients for the study were recruited at an endocrinology department in Xi'an, China. Each patient gave around 9 milliliters of peripheral blood, collected in an EDTA anticoagulant tube. Ficoll Paque Plus density gradient separation was used to isolate PBMCs, and no further T cell sorting was performed. An Agilent 2100 Bioanalyzer and agarose gel were used to check RNA quality, while a NanoDrop 2000 measured RNA concentration.

Library prep was done by multiplex PCR. Data came from an Illumina HiSeq 4000. CDR3 regions were amplified by Arm-PCR with iRepertoire HTBI primers to construct TCR beta libraries. Before sequencing, the PCR products went through gel purification. The authors' analysis ran thus. Across samples, roughly 60 TRBV and roughly 13 TRBJ segments were identified and used for gene usage analysis of CDR3 amino acid clonotypes. Filtered high-quality paired reads were merged into contigs using COPE and FqMerger. BLAST was used to align contigs to IMGT TRBV, TRBD and TRBJ reference genes, with CDR3 defined following IMGT. Clonotypes above 0.1% frequency were classified as highly expanded clones. Repertoire diversity was measured by Shannon entropy, and V-J evenness by the Gini coefficient. Public clonotypes were defined as clonotypes shared by more than one individual. Through fastp at Q25 and MiXCR, TCRdb rebuilt clones from the public reads, retaining in-frame beta chains. Each CDR3 protein appears once, grouped with its most common genes and DNA. The V and J calls and clone size come from TCRdb's table, not from the authors' own analysis. This sample holds fewer than 450,000 distinct CDR3 sequences; around a quarter were observed only once. Approximately 26% of the sample is taken by the ten largest.

The starting material was peripheral blood mononuclear cells (PBMCs), obtained when the disease was refractory, from a patient treated with antithyroid drugs. Here the chain combines TRBV20-1 and TRBJ2-7; the D gene is possibly TRBD1, with 5 bases matching. This receptor was taken from a female donor with Graves disease. The encoded CDR3 is CSASKDTYEQYF. The nucleotides read TGCAGTGCTAGTAAGGACACCTACGAGCAGTACTTC.